The T cell receptor (beta chain) described here comes from a study of blood T cell repertoires in COVID-19. For the study at large: Material from acute and convalescent COVID-19 was sourced from the United States, Italy and Spain. The analysed material was cDNA or gDNA that came from T cells, B-cell-depleted T cells, or PBMCs.

In the original processing: By means of reference gene primer amplification, nucleated cell counts were estimated. The assay was immunoSEQ multiplex PCR, and TCRdb's table has in-frame clones only and misses some. The V and J calls and clone size were taken over from that table, and D and trimming were inferred from the DNA. Of 55,000 to 65,000 clones listed, approximately 78% are singletons. The CDR3 sequence is 15 residues long. Trimming at V came to 1 base and at J to 4 bases, leaving 5 bases not matched to a gene. The germline gives CDR1 MNHNS, CDR2 SASEGT. The chain uses TRBV6-1 and TRBJ1-1, with TRBD1 matching over 8 bases. The material sequenced was peripheral blood. This clonotype was obtained from a human donor in a cohort sampled during active COVID-19. CDR3 loop: CASSEDRGLGTEAFF. CDR3 coding DNA: TGTGCCAGCAGTGAAGACAGGGGGTTGGGCACTGAAGCTTTCTTT.